The 23 T cell receptor beta chains below were found in one sample sequenced in a study of a mutant IDH1 vaccine in newly diagnosed glioma. Time point here: week 35, safety follow-up. The investigators gave 300 ug of mutant IDH1 20-mer peptide in each vaccine dose, together with topical imiquimod. Antigen specificity for these receptors is unknown. Sequencing used immunoSEQ multiplex PCR; TCRdb keeps in-frame clones, though not all of them. This sample yields around 32,000 clones, of which around 79% are seen a single time; roughly 10% belongs to the top ten. The specimen was PBMCs, collected from a glioma patient whose treatment included an IDH1 peptide vaccine. The receptors shown here come from a woman aged 25 to 45 with glioma. Some clones in this sample may be carry-over from other donors' samples.

The sample holds a few counts of this clone. The gene calls are TRBV20-1 and TRBJ1-2; perhaps TRBD1 as D (5 bases). Germline CDR1 and CDR2: DFQATT and SNEGSKA (reference sequence). The CDR3 totals 11 residues. V shed 7 bases and J shed 1 base, with 7 bases lying between them. CDR3 sequence: CSGDYNYGYTF. The CDR3 DNA reads as TGCAGTGGGGACTATAACTATGGCTACACCTTC.

The genes are TRBV9 and TRBJ2-1; D not resolved. Germline CDR1 reads SGDLS; CDR2 reads YYNGEE. The CDR3 consists of 12 residues. V lost 3 bases and J lost 8, with 9 bases in between. In DNA, the CDR3 is TGTGCCAGCAGCGACCAGACTGATGAGCAGTTCTTC. Its protein is CASSDQTDEQFF.

The chain has TRBV11-2 and TRBJ1-2; 11 positions match TRBD1. J gave up 5 bases and V 3 bases, and 14 bases lay outside the gene matches. Germline V gene sequence: CDR1 SGHAT, CDR2 FQNNGV. The CDR3 runs 18 residues. DNA for the CDR3: TGTGCCAGCAGCTTTATAGGACAGGGGGCCATGGGGTCTTATGGCTACACCTTC. This encodes CASSFIGQGAMGSYGYTF.

The chain employs TRBV29-1 and TRBJ2-2, with D tentatively TRBD2 (5 bases). Germline CDR1 and CDR2: SQVTM and ANQGSEA. The CDR3 is 16 amino acids. The V gene lost 7 bases and the J gene lost 0 bases, with 18 bases spanning the gap. The CDR3 region has the DNA TGCAGCGCCCTTGGAGAAGCGGATACGAACACCGGGGAGCTGTTTTTT. Its protein product is CSALGEADTNTGELFF.

The chain couples TRBV28 to TRBJ2-7, with 10 bases fitting TRBD2. The CDR3 has 15 amino acids. CDR1 is MDHEN, CDR2 SYDVKM, per germline. V shed 5 bases and J 6 bases; nucleotides not matched to a gene: 10. The CDR3 here is CASSLPGTSVGEQYF. CDR3 DNA: TGTGCCAGCAGTCTTCCCGGGACTAGCGTAGGCGAGCAGTACTTC.

This clone has just one count. V usage is TRBV10-2 and J usage is TRBJ2-2; D is tentatively TRBD1 or TRBD2 (5 bases each). In germline, CDR1 is WSHSY, CDR2 SAAADI. Trimming took 4 bases from V and 1 from J, leaving 13 bases between them. This CDR3 has 16 residues. The CDR3 coding sequence is TGCGCCAGCAGTGCAGATGAGGGGAAGAACACCGGGGAGCTGTTTTTT. Its translation is CASSADEGKNTGELFF.

The chain carries TRBV6-5 and TRBJ1-1; TRBD1 might be the D (6 bases). Deletions cut 2 bases from V and 5 bases from J, with 9 bases between. There are 13 residues in the CDR3. Germline V gives CDR1 MNHEY, CDR2 SVGAGI. The CDR3 DNA reads TGTGCCAGCAGTTACAGGGGGAGTACTGAAGCTTTCTTT. Amino acid sequence: CASSYRGSTEAFF.

The chain employs TRBV2 and TRBJ1-1; D gene unclear. Germline values: CDR1 SNHLY, CDR2 FYNNEI. CDR3 length: 12 amino acids. V was cut by 9 bases and J by 0 bases, with 8 bases left in between. CDR3 nucleotides: TGTGCCAGTGGACGGATGAACACTGAAGCTTTCTTT. Protein product: CASGRMNTEAFF.

The V call is TRBV10-3, the J call TRBJ2-7; either TRBD1 or TRBD2 may fit D (5 bases each). Trimming took 4 bases from V and 3 from J, leaving 13 bases between them. The CDR3 covers 14 residues. CDR1 and CDR2 (germline): ENHRY, SYGVKD. CDR3 nucleotides: TGTGCCATCAGTGGACCGGGACGGAACTACGAGCAGTACTTC. Its translation is CAISGPGRNYEQYF.

This clone is medium-sized in the sample. V gene TRBV9 combines with J gene TRBJ2-1, with a weak D call TRBD1 (6 bases). The CDR3 has 15 amino acids. Trimming cost V 0 bases and J 7 bases, with 14 bases left between them. Germline V lookup: CDR1 SGDLS, CDR2 YYNGEE. CDR3 region: CASSVGFRGRNEQFF. The CDR3 region has the DNA TGTGCCAGCAGCGTAGGGTTTAGGGGGAGAAATGAGCAGTTCTTC.

V gene TRBV30 combines with J gene TRBJ2-7; no firm D call. The ends were cut back, 5 bases at V and 4 bases at J, with 9 bases in the middle. Looked up from germline, CDR1 is GTSNPN and CDR2 is SVGIG (reference sequence). There are 11 residues in the CDR3. CDR3 in amino acids: CAWQDRYEQYF. The DNA of the CDR3 is TGTGCCTGGCAGGACCGTTACGAGCAGTACTTC.

J is TRBJ1-5 and V is TRBV11-2; D is perhaps TRBD1 (6 bases). The V end was cut by 4 bases, the J end by 6 bases, with 16 bases between. Per the germline V gene, CDR1 is SGHAT and CDR2 is FQNNGV. The CDR3 consists of 15 residues. The CDR3 sequence: CASSSLQGKGQPQHF. The CDR3 DNA sequence: TGTGCCAGCAGCTCACTCCAGGGGAAGGGTCAGCCCCAGCATTTT.

The chain combines TRBV19 with TRBJ2-7; perhaps D is TRBD1 or TRBD2 (5 bases each). The CDR3 loop spans 14 amino acids. The V gene's germline CDR1 is LNHDA and CDR2 SQIVND (reference sequence). Between the trimmed V and J ends, which lost 1 base and 0 bases, there was a span of 7 bases. The CDR3 DNA sequence: TGTGCCAGTAGTATAGCTGGGGGCTCCTACGAGCAGTACTTC. This gives the protein CASSIAGGSYEQYF.

J is TRBJ2-2 and V is TRBV10-3; D tentatively fits TRBD1 or TRBD2 (5 bases each). The CDR3 loop spans 13 amino acids. V lost 10 bases and J lost 2, with 11 bases in between. The germline V gene has CDR1 ENHRY and CDR2 SYGVKD. The CDR3 coding sequence is TGTGCCACCGGGACGGGAAACACCGGGGAGCTGTTTTTT. This sequence encodes CATGTGNTGELFF.

This clone was picked up a small number of times. The rearrangement joins TRBV30 to TRBJ1-4; tentative D call: TRBD1 (5 bases). Looked up from germline, CDR1 is GTSNPN and CDR2 is SVGIG (reference sequence). V was clipped by 8 bases and J by 5 bases, with 18 bases between them. This CDR3 is 14 amino acids long. The CDR3 sequence is CALELAGGNEKLFF. CDR3 DNA: TGTGCCCTGGAGCTCGCCGGGGGAAATGAAAAACTGTTTTTT.

This chain joins TRBV9 and TRBJ2-3; 9 nucleotides line up with TRBD1. V shed 1 base and J 6 bases; nucleotides not matched to a gene: 9. CDR3 size: 16 residues. CDR1 and CDR2 (germline): SGDLS, YYNGEE. The CDR3 reads CASSVHGTGSMDTQYF. Written as DNA, the CDR3 is TGTGCCAGCAGCGTACACGGGACAGGGAGTATGGATACGCAGTATTTT.

The rearrangement joins TRBV9 to TRBJ1-2, with 8 bases identical to TRBD1. Germline V gives CDR1 SGDLS, CDR2 YYNGEE. This CDR3 is built from 17 residues. J gave up 3 bases and V 3 bases, and 13 bases lay outside the gene matches. The CDR3 DNA follows: TGTGCCAGCAGCGGATGGAGGTCCAGGGGGCATGACTATGGCTACACCTTC. It translates to CASSGWRSRGHDYGYTF.

This chain joins TRBV7-6 and TRBJ2-7; D not certain. The CDR3 is 13 amino acids. The V end was cut by 4 bases, the J end by 7 bases, with 14 bases between. CDR1 SGHVS and CDR2 FNYEAQ come from the germline V gene. CDR3 coding DNA: TGTGCCAGCAGCTCGGACGGCCAGGATGAGCAGTACTTC. Its protein product is CASSSDGQDEQYF.

This clone was recorded only once. The V call is TRBV6-6, the J call TRBJ2-5, with TRBD2 as a possible D gene (6 bases). CDR3 size: 16 residues. Germline V gene data show CDR1 as MNHNY and CDR2 as SVGAGI (reference sequence). Trimming left V 2 bases short and J 2 bases short, with 15 bases between. The CDR3 region has the DNA TGTGCCAGCAGTTACCTTTCGGCGGGGTTTCAAGAGACCCAGTACTTC. This translates into CASSYLSAGFQETQYF.

The chain uses TRBV27 and TRBJ2-6; D possibly corresponds to TRBD1 (5 bases). Trimming left V 0 bases short and J 0 bases short, with 12 bases between. CDR3 length equals 18 residues. Looked up from germline, CDR1 is MNHEY and CDR2 is SMNVEV (reference sequence). The CDR3 DNA follows: TGTGCCAGCAGTTTATCGGGGCCGAGCACCTCTGGGGCCAACGTCCTGACTTTC. It specifies CASSLSGPSTSGANVLTF.

This chain joins TRBV5-5 and TRBJ2-7; 9 positions match TRBD1. V was pared by 3 bases and J by 5 bases, with 6 bases of the junction left unmatched. CDR3 size: 14 residues. CDR1 and CDR2 from the germline V gene are SGHKS and YYEKEE (reference sequence). For the CDR3, the DNA is TGTGCCAGCAGCTGGGGGGACAGGGCTAACGAGCAGTACTTC. Its protein product is CASSWGDRANEQYF. Drawing the rest from reference TRBV5-5 and TRBJ2-7, the complete variable domain is DAGVTQSPTHLIKTRGQQVTLRCSPISGHKSVSWYQQVLGQGPQFIFQYYEKEERGRGNFPDRFSARQFPNYSSELNVNALLLGDSALYLCASSWGDRANEQYFGPGTRLTVT.

The J gene is TRBJ2-5, the V gene TRBV19; 11 bases line up with TRBD2. The CDR3 length is 16 residues. The V gene's germline CDR1 is LNHDA and CDR2 SQIVND (reference sequence). The V segment lost 7 bases and the J segment 4 bases; nucleotides outside the gene matches: 11. This CDR3 is CASTPTLAGGPETQYF. The CDR3 region has the DNA TGTGCCAGTACTCCGACATTAGCGGGAGGGCCAGAGACCCAGTACTTC. Drawing the rest from reference TRBV19 and TRBJ2-5, the complete variable domain is DGGITQSPKYLFRKEGQNVTLSCEQNLNHDAMYWYRQDPGQGLRLIYYSQIVNDFQKGDIAEGYSVSREKKESFPLTVTSAQKNPTAFYLCASTPTLAGGPETQYFGPGTRLLVL.

This clone was recorded a few times. The rearrangement links TRBV7-9 to TRBJ1-1, with D hard to call. CDR3 size: 13 residues. CDR1 is SEHNR, CDR2 FQNEAQ, per germline (reference sequence). The V end lost 7 bases, the J end lost 1 base, and 10 bases lay between the germline ends. CDR3 in DNA: TGTGCCAGCACCCTGACGGGGAACACTGAAGCTTTCTTT. Translated: CASTLTGNTEAFF.